Each of the 18 T cell receptor beta chains below was sequenced from the same sample in a study of blood T cell repertoires in COVID-19. Assay used: immunoSEQ multiplex PCR; TCRdb lists only in-frame clones, some missing. The top ten hold more than 20% of the sample, which has about 68,000 clones, approximately 85% seen once. The sequencing input was peripheral blood. Receptors were obtained from a man aged 45-60 years with acute or convalescent COVID-19.

This clone was found a few times. CDR3 nucleotides: TGTGCCAGCAGCTTGATTGGCTGGACTGTGGGCTACACCTTC. The encoded protein is CASSLIGWTVGYTF. V and J are TRBV5-6 and TRBJ1-2; D is unclear. This CDR3 contains 14 residues. The germline CDR1 and CDR2 sequences are SGHDT and YYEEEE. The V end was cut by 1 base, the J end by 8 bases, with 15 bases between.

This rearrangement joins TRBV4-1 to TRBJ2-2; perhaps TRBD1 as D (5 bases). Germline loops: CDR1 MGHRA, CDR2 YSYEKL. With 4 bases removed from V and 7 bases from J, the gap between germline ends came to 16 bases. The CDR3 length is 15 residues. The DNA for the CDR3 is TGCGCCAGCAGCCCCACCCCAGGGCGAAACGGGGAGCTGTTTTTT. Translated: CASSPTPGRNGELFF.

This rearrangement joins TRBV18 to TRBJ1-2; 8 positions agree with TRBD1. This CDR3 is 14 amino acids long. V lost 3 bases to trimming and J lost 4 bases; unmatched junction nucleotides: 4. Germline V lookup: CDR1 KGHSH, CDR2 LQKENI. Here the CDR3 DNA reads TGTGCCAGCTCACCCTTACAGGGGGGCTATGGCTACACCTTC. Translating it yields CASSPLQGGYGYTF.

This clone was counted a single time. The chain employs TRBV30 and TRBJ2-1; 10 bases align to TRBD1. The CDR3 contains 14 residues. Germline CDR1 is GTSNPN and CDR2 is SVGIG (reference sequence). The trim removed 3 bases at V and 7 bases at J, leaving 6 bases unmatched. The CDR3 here is CAWSLTGGGNEQFF. CDR3 coding DNA: TGTGCCTGGAGCCTGACAGGGGGCGGGAATGAGCAGTTCTTC. Full variable domain (rest looked up from reference TRBV30 and TRBJ2-1): SQTIHQWPATLVQPVGSPLSLECTVEGTSNPNLYWYRQAAGRGLQLLFYSVGIGQISSEVPQNLSASRPQDRQFILSSKKLLLSDSGFYLCAWSLTGGGNEQFFGPGTRLTVL.

For the CDR3, the DNA is TGTGCCAGCAGTCGAAGAGGCGGGCAACCCACCGGGGAGCTGTTTTTT. Amino acid sequence: CASSRRGGQPTGELFF. The chain is built from TRBV6-6 and TRBJ2-2, with D possibly TRBD2 on 5 matching bases. V was cut by 5 bases and J by 4 bases, with 17 bases left in between. The CDR3 has 16 amino acids. Germline V CDR1 and CDR2: MNHNY, SVGAGI (reference sequence).

This chain connects TRBV11-2 to TRBJ2-1; D might be TRBD1 (6 bases). The germline CDR1 and CDR2 sequences are SGHAT and FQNNGV. V lost 5 bases and J lost 7, with 12 bases in between. CDR3 length: 13 residues. In DNA form, the CDR3 reads TGTGCCAGCAGCATCGGACAGTGGAATGAGCAGTTCTTC. This codes for CASSIGQWNEQFF.

This sequence joins TRBV3-1 (or the pseudogene TRBV3-2) and TRBJ1-2; D uncertain. CDR3 length: 11 amino acids. Germline loops: CDR1 LGHDT, CDR2 YNNKEL (reference sequence). Trimming left V 3 bases short and J 4 bases short, with 3 bases between. CDR3 region: CASSHSYGYTF. The CDR3 region has the DNA TGTGCCAGCAGCCATAGCTATGGCTACACCTTC.

Only one count was recorded for this clone. The chain joins TRBV5-1 to TRBJ2-3, with TRBD1 as a possible D gene (6 bases). Germline values: CDR1 SGHRS, CDR2 YFSETQ. The CDR3 has 14 amino acids. Trimming stripped 4 bases from V and 1 base from J, with 10 bases between. CDR3 amino acids: CASSIRQGTDTQYF. As DNA, the CDR3 is TGCGCCAGCAGCATAAGACAGGGCACAGATACGCAGTATTTT.

This rearrangement joins TRBV6-2 or TRBV6-3 to TRBJ2-7; 7 bases match TRBD1. The length of the CDR3 is 18 residues. Trimming removed 4 bases from V and 2 bases from J; junction bases left unmatched: 17. The germline V gene encodes CDR1 MNHEY and CDR2 SVGEGT. CDR3 sequence: CASSLPLKQGISTYEQYV. DNA for the CDR3: TGTGCCAGCAGTTTGCCCTTGAAACAGGGGATATCAACCTACGAGCAGTACGTC.

This chain connects TRBV28 to TRBJ2-1; 8 bases fit TRBD2. The ends lost 8 bases at V and 6 bases at J; junction bases unmatched: 12. CDR1 is MDHEN and CDR2 is SYDVKM in the germline V gene. The CDR3 is 15 residues long. CDR3 in amino acids: CASDLSGGERNEQFF. DNA of the CDR3: TGTGCCAGCGATCTAAGCGGGGGTGAGCGCAATGAGCAGTTCTTC.

V is TRBV7-3 and J is TRBJ2-3; TRBD2 matches at 8 bases. CDR3 length: 15 residues. CDR1 is SGHTA and CDR2 is FQGTGA in the germline V gene. V trimming: 5 bases; J trimming: 3 bases; junction bases outside the gene matches: 7. The CDR3 DNA sequence: TGTGCCAGCAGCCCCCAAGCGGGGGCTACAGATACGCAGTATTTT. Amino acids: CASSPQAGATDTQYF.

The rearrangement uses TRBV10-3 and TRBJ1-1; D not certain. CDR3 length equals 12 residues. The V gene's germline CDR1 is ENHRY and CDR2 SYGVKD. The germline V and J ends were trimmed by 3 bases and 11 bases, with 13 bases remaining between them. CDR3 region: CAISEQSNTAFF. The CDR3 nucleotides read TGTGCCATCAGTGAACAGTCAAACACGGCTTTCTTT.

The table lists this clone with a few counts. The V call is TRBV2, the J call TRBJ1-6; D ambiguous. V was pared by 1 base and J by 10 bases, with 11 bases between. This CDR3 region has 14 residues. Germline values: CDR1 SNHLY, CDR2 FYNNEI. CDR3 loop: CASSEGRVYSPLHF. The DNA of the CDR3 is TGTGCCAGCAGTGAAGGAAGAGTCTACTCACCCCTCCACTTT.

V is TRBV11-2 and J is TRBJ2-7; 10 bases fit TRBD2. The length of the CDR3 is 17 residues. Germline V gives CDR1 SGHAT, CDR2 FQNNGV. The V and J ends lost 5 bases and 3 bases, in that order; junction bases with no gene match: 13. Here the CDR3 reads CASSPGFSGGRLYEQYF. The DNA of the CDR3 is TGTGCCAGCAGCCCGGGGTTTAGCGGGGGGCGCCTCTACGAGCAGTACTTC.

This rearrangement joins TRBV10-1 to TRBJ2-1; D gene unclear. V was cut by 4 bases and J by 7 bases, with 8 bases left in between. The CDR3 length is 12 residues. CDR1 is WNHNN, CDR2 SYGVQD, per germline (reference sequence). In DNA, the CDR3 is TGCGCCAGCAGTGCCCCTTTGAATGAGCAGTTCTTC. Amino acid sequence: CASSAPLNEQFF.

The CDR3 region is CATSDEQGVEQYF. The CDR3 DNA reads as TGTGCCACCAGTGACGAACAGGGGGTCGAGCAGTACTTC. The V gene is TRBV24-1, the J gene TRBJ2-7, with 8 nucleotides matching TRBD1. V was clipped by 4 bases and J by 6 bases; unmatched bases: 4. CDR3 length: 13 residues. Germline CDR1 KGHDR, CDR2 SFDVKD.

The chain has TRBV27 and TRBJ2-7, with TRBD1 matching over 11 bases. J gave up 5 bases and V 7 bases, and 16 bases lay outside the gene matches. This CDR3 contains 17 residues. Germline CDR1 is MNHEY and CDR2 is SMNVEV (reference sequence). The CDR3 sequence: CASNTRTGGVFKNEQYF. The CDR3 DNA is TGTGCCAGCAACACGCGGACAGGGGGCGTATTCAAGAACGAGCAGTACTTC.

The chain combines TRBV19 with TRBJ1-2; 7 bases agree with TRBD1. Losses at the gene ends were 1 base for V and 6 bases for J; bases not matched to a gene: 8. Germline V gene lookup returns CDR1 LNHDA and CDR2 SQIVND (reference sequence). This CDR3 has 15 residues. CDR3 residues: CASSIGTGDGHGYTF. CDR3 in DNA: TGTGCCAGTAGTATAGGCACAGGGGATGGGCATGGCTACACCTTC.